This T cell receptor (beta chain) was observed in a study of blood T cell repertoires in COVID-19. Study background: From T cells, B-cell-depleted T cells, or PBMCs came the material, which was cDNA or gDNA.

Under the authors' procedure: Amplification from reference gene primers served as the basis for estimated nucleated cell counts. Using immunoSEQ multiplex PCR, the repertoire was profiled, and TCRdb retains in-frame clones only, with some absent. V and J calls and clone size are as listed in that table; D and trimming were resolved from the DNA. The table includes around 250,000 clones, roughly 89% detected once. CDR3 length: 12 amino acids. Germline V gene lookup returns CDR1 MDHEN and CDR2 SYDVKM. V gave up 6 bases and J gave up 9 bases, with 14 bases separating them. This clonotype originated in a woman aged 40 to 50 who had recovered from COVID-19. The chain carries TRBV28 and TRBJ2-5; D is unresolved. The material sequenced was peripheral blood. This CDR3 reads CASSLQAQAQYF. The CDR3 nucleotides are TGTGCCAGCAGCCTCCAAGCCCAGGCCCAGTACTTC.